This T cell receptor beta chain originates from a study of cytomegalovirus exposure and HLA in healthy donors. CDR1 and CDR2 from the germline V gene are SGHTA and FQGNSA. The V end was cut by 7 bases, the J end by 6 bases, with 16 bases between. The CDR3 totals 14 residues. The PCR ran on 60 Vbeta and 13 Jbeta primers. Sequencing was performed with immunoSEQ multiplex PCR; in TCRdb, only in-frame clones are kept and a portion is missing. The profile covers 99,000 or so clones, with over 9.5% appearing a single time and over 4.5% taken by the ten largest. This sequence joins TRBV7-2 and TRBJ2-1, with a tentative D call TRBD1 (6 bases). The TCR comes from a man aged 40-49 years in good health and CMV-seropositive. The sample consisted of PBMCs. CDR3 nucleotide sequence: TGTGCCAGCACCCCCGGGGACAACCGCAATGAGCAGTTCTTC. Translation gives CASTPGDNRNEQFF.